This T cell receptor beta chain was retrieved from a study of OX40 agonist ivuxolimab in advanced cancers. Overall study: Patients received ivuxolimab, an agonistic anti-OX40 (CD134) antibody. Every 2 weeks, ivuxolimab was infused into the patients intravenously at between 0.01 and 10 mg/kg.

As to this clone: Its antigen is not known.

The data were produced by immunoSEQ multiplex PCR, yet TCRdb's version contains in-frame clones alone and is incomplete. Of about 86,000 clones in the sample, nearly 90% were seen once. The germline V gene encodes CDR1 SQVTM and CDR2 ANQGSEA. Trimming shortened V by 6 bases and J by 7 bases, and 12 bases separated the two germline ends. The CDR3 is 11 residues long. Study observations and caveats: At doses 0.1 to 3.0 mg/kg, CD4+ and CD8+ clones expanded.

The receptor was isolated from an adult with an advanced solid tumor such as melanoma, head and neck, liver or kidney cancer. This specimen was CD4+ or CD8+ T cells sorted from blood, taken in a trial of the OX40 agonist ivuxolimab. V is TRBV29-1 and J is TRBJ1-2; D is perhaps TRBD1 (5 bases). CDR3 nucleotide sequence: TGCAGCGTATCCGGGACGGCTGGCTACACCTTC. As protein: CSVSGTAGYTF.